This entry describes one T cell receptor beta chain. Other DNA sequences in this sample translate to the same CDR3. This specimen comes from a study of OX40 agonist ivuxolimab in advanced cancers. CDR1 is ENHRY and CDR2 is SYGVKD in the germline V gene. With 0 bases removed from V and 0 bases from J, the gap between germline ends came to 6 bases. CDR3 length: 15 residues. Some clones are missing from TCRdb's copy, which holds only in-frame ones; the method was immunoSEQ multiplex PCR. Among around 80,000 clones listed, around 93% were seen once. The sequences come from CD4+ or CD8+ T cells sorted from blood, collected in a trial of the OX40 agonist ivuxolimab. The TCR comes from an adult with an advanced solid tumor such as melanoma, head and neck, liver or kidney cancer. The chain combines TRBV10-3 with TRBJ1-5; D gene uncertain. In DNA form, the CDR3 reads TGTGCCATCAGTGAGTCGCGGAATAGCAATCAGCCCCAGCATTTT. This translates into CAISESRNSNQPQHF.